This T cell receptor beta chain was sequenced for a study of blood T cell repertoires in COVID-19. About the research overall: Acute-phase and convalescent COVID-19 samples originated in the United States, Italy and Spain. PBMCs, B-cell-depleted T cells, or T cells were the source of the cDNA or gDNA that made up the material.

This CDR3 comprises 13 residues. The V end was cut by 7 bases, the J end by 0 bases, with 10 bases between. In germline, CDR1 is MNHEY, CDR2 SVGAGI. Authors' processing steps: Amplified reference gene primers provided the basis for estimating nucleated cell counts. This table comes from immunoSEQ multiplex PCR, and its TCRdb copy is limited to in-frame clones, with some not included. The D gene and trimming were derived from the DNA, and the V and J assignments and clone size from that table. Of about 260,000 clones listed, approximately 80% are singletons. The chain carries TRBV6-5 and TRBJ2-7; D unresolved. The sequence came from a human donor in a cohort sampled during active COVID-19. Sample: peripheral blood. The CDR3 DNA is TGTGCCAGCAACCGTGCGAGCTCCTACGAGCAGTACTTC. Its translation is CASNRASSYEQYF.